These 7 T cell receptor beta chains came from one sample sequenced in a study of shared clonotypes between healthy human individuals. Data came from immunoSEQ multiplex PCR; TCRdb stores just in-frame clones and leaves some out. This table holds around 2,100,000 clones, about 95% found once. Naive CD8 cells lacked CD45RO and underwent positive selection for CCR7, leaving out terminally differentiated effector memory CD45RA+ cells. Sequenced input: naive CD8+ T cells sorted from blood. The receptor set was obtained from a man aged 18 to 35 in good health.

Here the CDR3 reads CASSQESGGAIYEQYF. CDR3 bases: TGTGCCAGCAGCCAAGAGAGCGGGGGGGCAATCTACGAGCAGTACTTC. The rearrangement uses TRBV4-2 and TRBJ2-7; 10 bases are shared with TRBD2. V trimming: 0 bases; J trimming: 3 bases; junction bases outside the gene matches: 5. Germline CDR1 LGHNA, CDR2 YNFKEQ. CDR3 size: 16 residues.

This chain joins TRBV7-9 and TRBJ2-7, with D perhaps TRBD1 or TRBD2 (5 bases each). This CDR3 comprises 15 residues. Per germline, CDR1 SEHNR and CDR2 FQNEAQ (reference sequence). V was shortened by 7 bases and J by 2 bases, with 18 bases between the two germline ends. This CDR3 reads CASILHDQGPYEQYF. The CDR3 region has the DNA TGTGCCAGCATCCTTCACGATCAGGGACCCTACGAGCAGTACTTC.

This sequence joins TRBV7-8 and TRBJ2-1; D call uncertain. V dropped 5 bases and J dropped 2 bases, with 10 bases sitting between them. This CDR3 has 14 residues. CDR1 and CDR2 from the germline V gene are SGHVS and FQNEAQ. CDR3 in DNA: TGTGCCAGCAGCCCCCGCGAGCCCTACAATGAGCAGTTCTTC. Translated: CASSPREPYNEQFF.

The gene calls are TRBV6-5 and TRBJ1-2; the match to TRBD1 covers 8 bases. Trimming took 2 bases from V and 4 from J; bases not matched to a gene: 6. CDR1 is MNHEY and CDR2 is SVGAGI in the germline V gene. CDR3 length: 15 residues. Here the CDR3 DNA reads TGTGCCAGCAGTTACACCCAGGGGGCGAGCTATGGCTACACCTTC. It encodes CASSYTQGASYGYTF.

The rearrangement joins TRBV7-6 to TRBJ2-7; D unclear. The CDR3 has 13 residues. The ends were cut back, 2 bases at V and 4 bases at J, with 9 bases in the middle. Germline assignment: CDR1 SGHVS and CDR2 FNYEAQ. The CDR3 bases are TGTGCCAGCAGCTTAATCGAGATGTACGAGCAGTACTTC. This encodes CASSLIEMYEQYF.

This chain joins TRBV7-9 and TRBJ2-5; D unclear. Germline V gene lookup returns CDR1 SEHNR and CDR2 FQNEAQ (reference sequence). The V gene lost 1 base and the J gene lost 2 bases, with 11 bases spanning the gap. This CDR3 comprises 15 residues. The DNA of the CDR3 is TGTGCCAGCAGCTTAGGCGCAGTTCTTCAAGAGACCCAGTACTTC. It is translated as CASSLGAVLQETQYF.

The chain combines TRBV9 with TRBJ2-7; weak D call: TRBD1 (6 bases). The V and J ends lost 1 base and 2 bases respectively, with 13 bases between them. CDR3 length equals 15 residues. The V gene's germline CDR1 is SGDLS and CDR2 YYNGEE. This CDR3 is CASSVTGNVAYEQYF. The CDR3 DNA is TGTGCCAGCAGCGTAACAGGGAACGTAGCCTACGAGCAGTACTTC. The full variable domain, completed using reference TRBV9 and TRBJ2-7, is DSGVTQTPKHLITATGQRVTLRCSPRSGDLSVYWYQQSLDQGLQFLIQYYNGEERAKGNILERFSAQQFPDLHSELNLSSLELGDSALYFCASSVTGNVAYEQYFGPGTRLTVT.